This T cell receptor (beta chain) was identified during a study of blood T cell repertoires in COVID-19. As for the study in general: PBMCs, B-cell-depleted T cells, or T cells were the source of the cDNA or gDNA that made up the material.

Assay: immunoSEQ multiplex PCR; the TCRdb copy retains only in-frame clones and omits some. The sample has around 150,000 clones, almost 80% seen once; the top ten hold about 8.6%. The sample taken for sequencing was peripheral blood. This TCR came from a man in his forties or fifties with active or convalescent COVID-19.

The CDR3 DNA sequence: TGTGCCAGCAGCCCCCGATCCGGACTGACTGGGGCCAACGTCCTGACTTTC. Its protein is CASSPRSGLTGANVLTF. J is TRBJ2-6 and V is TRBV28; tentatively, D is TRBD2 (5 bases). Germline values: CDR1 MDHEN, CDR2 SYDVKM. Trimming took 6 bases from V and 2 from J, leaving 17 bases between them. The CDR3 covers 17 residues.